This is a list of T cell receptor beta chains from one sample in a study of low-dose radiotherapy and immunotherapy resistance in tumors. TCRdb independently ran MiXCR on the reads; one entry per CDR3 protein. This table has about 39,000 distinct CDR3 sequences, around 21% appearing once. This specimen consisted of PBMCs, obtained after low-dose radiotherapy plus immunotherapy. These receptors were taken from a female donor with ovarian cancer. Both conserved end residues are part of each CDR3. D genes are given only for firm matches. Some rows mark clone size as missing; the rest say once, few, many or name a class of expanded clone.

cdr3_length	v_call	j_call	clone_size	d_call	cdr3_nt	cdr3_aa
12	TRBV20-1	TRBJ1-5	.	.	TGCAGTGCTCGGCGAGGCAATCAGCCCCAGCATTTT	CSARRGNQPQHF
15	TRBV7-3	TRBJ2-7	many	TRBD1	TGTGCCAGCAGCTTCCGACAGGGGGGTCTGGACGAGCAGTACTTC	CASSFRQGGLDEQYF
14	TRBV20-1	TRBJ2-3	many	TRBD2	TGCAGTGCTAGGGCGGGAGGAAACACAGATACGCAGTATTTT	CSARAGGNTDTQYF
14	TRBV28	TRBJ1-1	many	.	TGTGCCAGCAGTTCAGGGGAGAGGTACACTGAAGCTTTCTTT	CASSSGERYTEAFF
12	TRBV4-3	TRBJ2-7	many	.	TGCGCCAGCAGCCAAGTCCTTGGCGAGCAGTACTTC	CASSQVLGEQYF
17	TRBV13	TRBJ2-2	medium-sized	.	TGTGCCAGCAGCTTTACTCCCCCCCAGGGTCGGGCCGGGGAGCTGTTTTTT	CASSFTPPQGRAGELFF
15	TRBV27	TRBJ1-3	.	TRBD1	TGTGCCAGCAGCCCACAGGGGGCGTTTGGAAACACCATATATTTT	CASSPQGAFGNTIYF
18	TRBV27	TRBJ1-4	many	TRBD1	TGTGCCAGCAGCATTTACGGGACAGGGGTGTCAACTAATGAAAAACTGTTTTTT	CASSIYGTGVSTNEKLFF
14	TRBV5-1	TRBJ2-1	many	TRBD2	TGCGCCAGCAGAAGACTAGCGGGGGACAATGAGCAGTTCTTC	CASRRLAGDNEQFF
16	TRBV5-1	TRBJ2-1	many	.	TGCGCCAGCAGCTTGGGCGGGGGCGATAACTACAATGAGCAGTTCTTC	CASSLGGGDNYNEQFF
14	TRBV7-3	TRBJ2-4	many	.	TGTGCCAGCAGCTCGCGGACCGGTAAAAACATTCAGTACTTC	CASSSRTGKNIQYF
15	TRBV5-6	TRBJ2-4	many	.	TGTGCCAGCAGTATCGAAGGGGTGGGCAAAAACATTCAGTACTTC	CASSIEGVGKNIQYF
12	TRBV6-2/TRBV6-3	TRBJ1-1	many	.	TGTGCCAGCAGCTCGGGGAACATTGAAGCTTTCTTT	CASSSGNIEAFF
14	TRBV5-5	TRBJ1-5	medium-sized	.	TGTGCCAGCAGCTTCAGGGAAGGAGATCAGCCCCAGCATTTT	CASSFREGDQPQHF